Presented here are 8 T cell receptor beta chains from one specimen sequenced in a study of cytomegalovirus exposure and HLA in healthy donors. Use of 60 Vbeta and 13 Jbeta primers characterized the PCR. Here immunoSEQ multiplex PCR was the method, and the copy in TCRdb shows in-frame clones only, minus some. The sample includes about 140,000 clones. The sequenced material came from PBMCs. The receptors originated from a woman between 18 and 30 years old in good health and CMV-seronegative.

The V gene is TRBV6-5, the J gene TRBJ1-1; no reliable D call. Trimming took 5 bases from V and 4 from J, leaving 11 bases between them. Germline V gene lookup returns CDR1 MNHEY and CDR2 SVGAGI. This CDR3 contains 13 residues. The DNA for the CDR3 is TGTGCCAGCAGTGCCCGGTCCCCCACTGAAGCTTTCTTT. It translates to CASSARSPTEAFF.

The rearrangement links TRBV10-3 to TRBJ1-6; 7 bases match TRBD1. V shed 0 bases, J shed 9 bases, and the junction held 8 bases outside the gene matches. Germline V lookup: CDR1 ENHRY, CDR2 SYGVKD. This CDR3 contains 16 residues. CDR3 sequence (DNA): TGTGCCATCAGTGAGTCGATTGGGACAGAAGTTTCACCCCTCCACTTT. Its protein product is CAISESIGTEVSPLHF.

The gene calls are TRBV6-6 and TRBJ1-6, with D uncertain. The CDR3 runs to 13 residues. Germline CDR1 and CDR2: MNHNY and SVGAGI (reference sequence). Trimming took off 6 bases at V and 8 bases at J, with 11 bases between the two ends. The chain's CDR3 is CASSQARDSPLHF. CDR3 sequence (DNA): TGTGCCAGCAGCCAAGCTCGGGATTCACCCCTCCACTTT.

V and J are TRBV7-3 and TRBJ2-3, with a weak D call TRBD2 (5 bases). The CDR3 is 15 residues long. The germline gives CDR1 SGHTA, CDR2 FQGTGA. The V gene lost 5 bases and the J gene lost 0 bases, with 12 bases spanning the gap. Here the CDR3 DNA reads TGTGCCAGCAGCCGAGGGTCATTTAGCACAGATACGCAGTATTTT. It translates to CASSRGSFSTDTQYF.

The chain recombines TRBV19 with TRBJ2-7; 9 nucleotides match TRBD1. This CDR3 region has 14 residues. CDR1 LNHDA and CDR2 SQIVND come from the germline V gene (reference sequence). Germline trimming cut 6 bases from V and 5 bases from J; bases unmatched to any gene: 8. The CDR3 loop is CASRAQGAKDEQYF. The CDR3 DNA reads TGTGCCAGTAGAGCACAGGGGGCGAAGGACGAGCAGTACTTC. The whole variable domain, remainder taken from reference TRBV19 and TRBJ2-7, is DGGITQSPKYLFRKEGQNVTLSCEQNLNHDAMYWYRQDPGQGLRLIYYSQIVNDFQKGDIAEGYSVSREKKESFPLTVTSAQKNPTAFYLCASRAQGAKDEQYFGPGTRLTVT.

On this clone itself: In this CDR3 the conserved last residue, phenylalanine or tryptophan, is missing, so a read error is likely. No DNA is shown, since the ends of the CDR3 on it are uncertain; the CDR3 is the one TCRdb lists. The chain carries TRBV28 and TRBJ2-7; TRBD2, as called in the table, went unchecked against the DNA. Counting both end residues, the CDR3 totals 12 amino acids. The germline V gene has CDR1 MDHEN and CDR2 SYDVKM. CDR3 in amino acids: CASSLAGGRWTL.

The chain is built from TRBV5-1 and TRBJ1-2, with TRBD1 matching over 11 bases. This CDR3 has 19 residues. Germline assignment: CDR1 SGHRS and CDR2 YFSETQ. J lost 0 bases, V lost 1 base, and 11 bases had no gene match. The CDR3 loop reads CASSLTLLGQGAANYGYTF. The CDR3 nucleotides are TGCGCCAGCAGCTTGACTCTTCTTGGACAGGGGGCTGCTAACTATGGCTACACCTTC.

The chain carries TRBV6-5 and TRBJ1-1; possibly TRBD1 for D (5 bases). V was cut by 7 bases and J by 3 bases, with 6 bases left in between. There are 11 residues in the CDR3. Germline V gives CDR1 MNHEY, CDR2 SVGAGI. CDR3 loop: CASTGDTEAFF. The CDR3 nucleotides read TGTGCCAGCACGGGGGACACTGAAGCTTTCTTT.